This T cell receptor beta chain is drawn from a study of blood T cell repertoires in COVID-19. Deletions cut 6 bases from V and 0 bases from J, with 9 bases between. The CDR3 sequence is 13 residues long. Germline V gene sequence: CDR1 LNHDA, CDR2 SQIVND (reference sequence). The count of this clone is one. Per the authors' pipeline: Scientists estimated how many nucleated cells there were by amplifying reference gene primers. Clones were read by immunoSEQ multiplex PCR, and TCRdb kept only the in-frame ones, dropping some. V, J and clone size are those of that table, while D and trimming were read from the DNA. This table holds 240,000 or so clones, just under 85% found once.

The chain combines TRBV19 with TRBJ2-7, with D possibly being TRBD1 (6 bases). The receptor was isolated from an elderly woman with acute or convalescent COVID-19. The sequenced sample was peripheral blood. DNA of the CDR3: TGTGCCAGTAGACAAGGGGGCTCCTACGAGCAGTACTTC. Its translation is CASRQGGSYEQYF.